Given below is one T cell receptor beta chain in context. Its antigen is unknown. The data were obtained in a study of memory CD4+ T cells and cytomegalovirus serostatus. Background on the study: Healthy Belgian adult donors included under ten CMV-positive and 24 CMV-negative people. Study results and caveats: About two fifths of the roughly 160 known CMV-associated TCRbeta sequences appeared in CD4+ memory.

TCRdb's copy holds only in-frame clones and misses some; the assay was immunoSEQ multiplex PCR. The sample shows 25,000 to 30,000 clones, approximately 72% of them seen only once. Single viable CD3+CD4+CD8-CD45RO+ cells were sorted as the memory CD4+ T cells. CD4+ T cells were isolated by positive magnetic selection. Looked up from germline, CDR1 is SGHAT and CDR2 is FQNNGV. The V gene lost 5 bases and the J gene lost 6 bases, with 12 bases spanning the gap. CDR3 size: 13 residues. Sequencing used memory CD4+ T cells from blood. The chain links TRBV11-2 to TRBJ2-3; D is unresolved. The receptor was isolated from an adult in good health and CMV-seronegative. CDR3 protein: CASSRGSTDTQYF. The CDR3, as DNA: TGTGCCAGCAGCCGTGGGTCTACGGATACGCAGTATTTT.